This T cell receptor (beta chain) is from a study of identical twins. This clonotype has just a few counts. The antigen remains unidentified. Whole-study results and caveats: Compared with models, monozygotic twins showed more out-of-frame TCR alpha sharing. Zero-insertion analyses might be partly confounded by invariant T cells like MAIT and iNKT.

A universal primer site was added by template switching, and unique molecular identifiers were carried by the cDNA. MiXCR, run by TCRdb on the 5' RACE reads, gives a single entry per CDR3 protein. The data show some 500,000 distinct CDR3 sequences, roughly a fifth seen once. V dropped 4 bases and J dropped 9; count of bases not matched to a gene: 9. The CDR3 is 15 amino acids. The V gene's germline CDR1 is LGHNA and CDR2 YSLEER. This sample was also put to use in a study of T cells expressing NK-cell markers. That report adds: Seven donors tested HCMV-seropositive and one tested seronegative among the eight sequenced.

This receptor was obtained from a woman between 18 and 29 years old in good health. The chain has TRBV4-3 and TRBJ1-4, with 9 bases fitting TRBD1. The sequenced material came from CD4+ T cells sorted from blood. The CDR3 loop reads CASSLLTGGGKKLFF. DNA of the CDR3: TGCGCCAGCAGCCTACTAACAGGGGGCGGGAAAAAACTGTTTTTT.